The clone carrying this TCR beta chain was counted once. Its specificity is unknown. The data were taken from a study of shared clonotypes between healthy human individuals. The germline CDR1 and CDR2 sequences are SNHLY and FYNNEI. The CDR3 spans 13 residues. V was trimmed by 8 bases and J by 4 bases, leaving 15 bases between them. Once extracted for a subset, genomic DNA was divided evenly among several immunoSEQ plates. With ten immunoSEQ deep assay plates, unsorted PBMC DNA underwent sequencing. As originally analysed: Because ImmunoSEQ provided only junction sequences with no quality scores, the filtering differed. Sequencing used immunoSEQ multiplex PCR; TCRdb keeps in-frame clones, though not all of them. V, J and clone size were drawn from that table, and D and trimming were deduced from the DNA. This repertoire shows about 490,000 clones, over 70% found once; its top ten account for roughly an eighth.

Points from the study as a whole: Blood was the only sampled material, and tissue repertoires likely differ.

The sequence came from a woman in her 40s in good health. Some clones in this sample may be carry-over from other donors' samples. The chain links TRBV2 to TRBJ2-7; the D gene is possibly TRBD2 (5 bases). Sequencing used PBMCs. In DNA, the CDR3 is TGTGCCAGCGAGTCTAGCTCCAAGTACGAGCAGTACTTC. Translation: CASESSSKYEQYF.